Detailed here is one T cell receptor beta chain. The target antigen is unknown. Clones were read by immunoSEQ multiplex PCR, and TCRdb kept only the in-frame ones, dropping some. This table holds 100,000 to 130,000 clones, approximately 85% found once. Separate from the roughly 670-subject first cohort, the roughly 120-subject validation cohort was the one that the donors belonged to. The data belong to a study of cytomegalovirus exposure and HLA in healthy donors. Study-level information: The roughly 700 first-cohort repertoires shared a platform with the approximately 130 validation repertoires, as reported in a later analysis.

Germline V gene sequence: CDR1 SGHTA, CDR2 FQGTGA. V shed 4 bases, J shed 2 bases, and the junction held 4 bases outside the gene matches. This CDR3 is 16 amino acids long. Whole-study results and caveats: Most TCRs appeared rarely, but some public TCRs recurred in many donors. Subsequent analysis found a tendency for first-cohort TCR clusters to co-occur within the 90 to 150 validation repertoires.

This chain connects TRBV7-3 to TRBJ2-1; 11 bases fit TRBD2. This TCR derives from a young woman in good health and CMV-seronegative. The sequencing input was PBMCs. CDR3 loop: CASSSIAGGPYNEQFF. CDR3 coding DNA: TGTGCCAGCAGCTCTATAGCGGGGGGGCCCTACAATGAGCAGTTCTTC.